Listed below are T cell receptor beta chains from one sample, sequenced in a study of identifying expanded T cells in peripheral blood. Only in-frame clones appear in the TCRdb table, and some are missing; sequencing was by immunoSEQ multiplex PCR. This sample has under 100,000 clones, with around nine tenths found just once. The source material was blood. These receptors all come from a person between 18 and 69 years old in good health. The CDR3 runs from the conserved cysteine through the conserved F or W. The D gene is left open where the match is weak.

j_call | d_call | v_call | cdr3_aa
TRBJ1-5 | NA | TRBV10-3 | CAISETDSGGQPQHF
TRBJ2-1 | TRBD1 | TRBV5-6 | CASSYGQGYNEQFF
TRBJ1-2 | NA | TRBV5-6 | CASTLTNYGYTF
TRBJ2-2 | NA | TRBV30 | CAWSEGISSLNTGELFF
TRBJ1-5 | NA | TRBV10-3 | CAISEEGGPDQPQHF
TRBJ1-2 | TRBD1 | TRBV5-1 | CASCVETGTYGYTF
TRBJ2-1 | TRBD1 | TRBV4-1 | CASSQRDPGQLYNEQFF
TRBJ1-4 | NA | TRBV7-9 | CASSSGQNEKLFF
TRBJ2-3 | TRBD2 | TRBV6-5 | CASSSFSGVRRDTQYF
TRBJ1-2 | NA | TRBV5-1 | CASSPGSSTAILYGYTF
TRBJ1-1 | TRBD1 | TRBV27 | CASRDRGPTTEAFF
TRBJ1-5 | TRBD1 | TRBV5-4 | CASSSDRNQPQHF
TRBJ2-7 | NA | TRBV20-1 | CSAPDTYEQYF
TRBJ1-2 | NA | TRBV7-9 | CASSLAGDDYTF
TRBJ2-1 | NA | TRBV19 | CASSITRAPYNEQFF
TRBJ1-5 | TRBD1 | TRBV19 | CASSIRQGDRQPQHF
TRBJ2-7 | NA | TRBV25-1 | CASSEWERTYEQYF
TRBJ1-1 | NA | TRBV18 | CASRSLGNTEAFF